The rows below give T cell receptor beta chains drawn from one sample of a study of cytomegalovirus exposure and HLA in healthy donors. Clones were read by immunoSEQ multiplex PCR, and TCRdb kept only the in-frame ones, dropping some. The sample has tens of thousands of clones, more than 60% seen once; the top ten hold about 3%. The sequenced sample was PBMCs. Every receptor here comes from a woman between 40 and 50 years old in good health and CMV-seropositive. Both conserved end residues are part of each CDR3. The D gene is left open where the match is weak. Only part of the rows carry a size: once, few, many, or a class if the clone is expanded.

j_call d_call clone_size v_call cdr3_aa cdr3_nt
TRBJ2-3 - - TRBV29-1 CSVDDIKQGLQTGTQYF TGCAGCGTTGATGATATCAAGCAGGGCCTACAAACCGGTACGCAGTATTTT
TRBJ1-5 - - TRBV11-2 CASSLAGNQPQHF TGTGCCAGCAGCTTAGCCGGCAATCAGCCCCAGCATTTT
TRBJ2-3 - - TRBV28 CASSSPPSSTDTQYF TGTGCCAGCAGTTCCCCCCCTTCTAGCACAGATACGCAGTATTTT
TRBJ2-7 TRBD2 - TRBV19 CASSSLGTSGGRVAYEQYF TGTGCCAGTAGTAGTCTCGGGACTAGCGGGGGCCGAGTCGCCTACGAGCAGTACTTC
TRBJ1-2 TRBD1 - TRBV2 CASSGQGQGFGYTF TGTGCCAGCAGTGGCCAGGGACAGGGGTTTGGCTACACCTTC
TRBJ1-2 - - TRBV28 CASSFLGGNNGYTF TGTGCCAGCAGTTTTTTAGGAGGGAATAATGGCTACACCTTC
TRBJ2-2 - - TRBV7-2 CASSPYTGELFF TGTGCCAGCAGCCCTTACACCGGGGAGCTGTTTTTT
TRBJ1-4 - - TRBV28 CAARGRNEKLFF TGTGCCGCCCGGGGGAGAAATGAAAAACTGTTTTTT
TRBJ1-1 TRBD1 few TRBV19 CASSPGDRNTEAFF TGTGCCAGTAGTCCCGGGGACAGGAACACTGAAGCTTTCTTT
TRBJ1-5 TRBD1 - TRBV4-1 CASSRIGQGGDQPQHF TGCGCCAGCAGCCGTATTGGACAGGGTGGGGATCAGCCCCAACATTTT
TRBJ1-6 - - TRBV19 CASSKQGGYNSPLHF TGTGCCAGTTCAAAACAGGGTGGGTATAATTCACCCCTCCACTTT
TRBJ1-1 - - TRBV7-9 CASSAAGVEAFF TGTGCCAGCAGCGCGGCGGGGGTTGAAGCTTTCTTT
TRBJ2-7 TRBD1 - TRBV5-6 CASSQRQGYEQYF TGTGCCAGCAGCCAAAGACAGGGCTACGAGCAGTACTTC
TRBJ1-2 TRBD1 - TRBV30 CAFQGGFYGYTF TGTGCCTTTCAGGGGGGCTTCTATGGCTACACCTTC
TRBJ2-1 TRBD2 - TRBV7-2 CASSLRLAGAFDEQFF TGTGCCAGCAGCTTAAGACTAGCGGGGGCGTTTGATGAGCAGTTCTTC
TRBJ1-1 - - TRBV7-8 CASSLSDLGGTLNTEAFF TGTGCCAGCAGCTTATCCGACTTGGGGGGAACCCTGAACACTGAAGCTTTCTTT
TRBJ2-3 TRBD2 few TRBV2 CASRTSGTSGGTSTDTQYF TGTGCCAGCAGGACTAGCGGGACTAGCGGGGGTACTAGCACAGATACGCAGTATTTT